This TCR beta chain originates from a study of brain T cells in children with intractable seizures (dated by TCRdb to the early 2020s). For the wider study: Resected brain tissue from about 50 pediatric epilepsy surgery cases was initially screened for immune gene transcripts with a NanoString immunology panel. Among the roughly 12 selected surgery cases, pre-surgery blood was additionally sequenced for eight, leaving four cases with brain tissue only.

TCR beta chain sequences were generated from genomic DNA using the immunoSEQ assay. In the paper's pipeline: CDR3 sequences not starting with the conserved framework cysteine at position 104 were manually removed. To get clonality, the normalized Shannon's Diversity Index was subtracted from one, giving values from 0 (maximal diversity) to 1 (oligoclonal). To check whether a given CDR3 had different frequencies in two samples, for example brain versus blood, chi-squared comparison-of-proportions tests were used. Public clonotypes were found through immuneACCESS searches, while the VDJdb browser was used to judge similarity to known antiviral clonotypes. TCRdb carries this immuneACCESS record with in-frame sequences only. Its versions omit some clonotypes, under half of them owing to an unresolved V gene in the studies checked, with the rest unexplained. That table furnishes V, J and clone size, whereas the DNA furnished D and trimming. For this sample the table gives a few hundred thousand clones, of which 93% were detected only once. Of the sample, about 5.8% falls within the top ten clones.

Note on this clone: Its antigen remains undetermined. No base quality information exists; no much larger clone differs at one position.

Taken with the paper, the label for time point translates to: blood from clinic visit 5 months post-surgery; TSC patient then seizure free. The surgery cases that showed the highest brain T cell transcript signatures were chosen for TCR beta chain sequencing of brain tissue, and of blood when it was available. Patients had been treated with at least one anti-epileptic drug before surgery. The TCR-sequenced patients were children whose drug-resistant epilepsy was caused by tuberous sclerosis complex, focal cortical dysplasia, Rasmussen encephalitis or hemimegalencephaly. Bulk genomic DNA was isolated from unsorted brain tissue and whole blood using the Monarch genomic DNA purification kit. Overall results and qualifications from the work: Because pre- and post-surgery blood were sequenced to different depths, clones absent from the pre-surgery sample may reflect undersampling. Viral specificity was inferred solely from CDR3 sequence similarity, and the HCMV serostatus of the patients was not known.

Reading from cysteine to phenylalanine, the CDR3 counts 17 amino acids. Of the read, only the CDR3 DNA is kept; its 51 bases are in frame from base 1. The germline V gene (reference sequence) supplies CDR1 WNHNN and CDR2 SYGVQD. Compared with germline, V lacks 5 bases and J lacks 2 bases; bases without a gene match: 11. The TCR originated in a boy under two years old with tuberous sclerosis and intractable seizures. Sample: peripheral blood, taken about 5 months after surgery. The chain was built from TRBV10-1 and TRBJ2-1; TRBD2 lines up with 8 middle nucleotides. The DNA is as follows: TGCGCCAGCAGTAAAGGTAGCGGGAAGTATGCCTACAATGAGCAGTTCTTC. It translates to CASSKGSGKYAYNEQFF.